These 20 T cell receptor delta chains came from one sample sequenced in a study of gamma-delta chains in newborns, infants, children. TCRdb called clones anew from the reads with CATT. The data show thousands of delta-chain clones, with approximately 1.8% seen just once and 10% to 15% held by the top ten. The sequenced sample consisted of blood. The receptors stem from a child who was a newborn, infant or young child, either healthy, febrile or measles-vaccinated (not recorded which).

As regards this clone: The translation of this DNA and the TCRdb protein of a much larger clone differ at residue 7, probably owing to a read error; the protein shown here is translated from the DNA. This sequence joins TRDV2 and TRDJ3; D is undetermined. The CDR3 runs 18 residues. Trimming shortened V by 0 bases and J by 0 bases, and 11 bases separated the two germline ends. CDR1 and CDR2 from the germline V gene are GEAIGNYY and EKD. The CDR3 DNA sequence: TGTGCCTGTGACACCGTGAGGGAAAGCTCCTGGGACACCCGACAGATGTTTTTC. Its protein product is CACDTVRESSWDTRQMFF.

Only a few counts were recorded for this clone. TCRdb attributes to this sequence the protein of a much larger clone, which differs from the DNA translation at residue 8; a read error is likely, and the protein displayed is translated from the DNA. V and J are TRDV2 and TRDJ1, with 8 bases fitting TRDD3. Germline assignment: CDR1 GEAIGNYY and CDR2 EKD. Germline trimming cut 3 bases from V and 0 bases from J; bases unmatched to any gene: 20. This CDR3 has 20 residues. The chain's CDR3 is CACDSLRVNENGGYTDKLIF. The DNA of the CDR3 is TGTGCCTGTGACTCGCTCCGGGTTAATGAGAATGGGGGATACACCGATAAACTCATCTTT.

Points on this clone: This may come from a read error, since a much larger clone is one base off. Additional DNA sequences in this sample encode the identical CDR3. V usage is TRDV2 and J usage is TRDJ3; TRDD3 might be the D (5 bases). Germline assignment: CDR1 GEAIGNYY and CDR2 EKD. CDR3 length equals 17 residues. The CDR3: CACDTAGKTWDTRQMFF. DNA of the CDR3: TGTGCCTGTGACACGGCGGGGAAAACCTGGGACACCCGACAGATGTTCTTC.

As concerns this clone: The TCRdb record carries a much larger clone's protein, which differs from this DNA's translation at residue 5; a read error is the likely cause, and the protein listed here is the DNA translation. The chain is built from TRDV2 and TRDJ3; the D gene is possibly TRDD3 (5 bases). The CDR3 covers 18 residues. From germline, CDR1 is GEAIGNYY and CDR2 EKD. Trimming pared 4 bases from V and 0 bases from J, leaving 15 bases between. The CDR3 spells CACDPLLVSSWDTRQMFF. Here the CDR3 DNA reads TGTGCCTGTGATCCCTTACTGGTGAGCTCCTGGGACACCCGACAGATGTTTTTC.

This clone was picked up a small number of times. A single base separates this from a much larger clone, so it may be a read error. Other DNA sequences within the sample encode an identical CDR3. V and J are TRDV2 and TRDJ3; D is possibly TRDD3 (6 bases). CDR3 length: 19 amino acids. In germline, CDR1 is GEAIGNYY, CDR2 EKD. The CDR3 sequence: CACDTVVTGPTWDTRQMFF. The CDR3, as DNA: TGTGCTTGTGACACCGTAGTAACTGGGCCGACCTGGGACACCCGACAGATGTTTTTC.

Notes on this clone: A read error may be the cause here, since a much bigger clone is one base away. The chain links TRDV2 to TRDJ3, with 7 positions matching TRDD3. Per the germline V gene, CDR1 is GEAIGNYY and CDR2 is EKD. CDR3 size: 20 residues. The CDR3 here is CARDTAFGGASSWDTRQMFF. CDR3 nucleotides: TGTGCCCGTGACACAGCCTTTGGGGGAGCGAGCTCCTGGGACACCCGACAGATGTTTTTC.

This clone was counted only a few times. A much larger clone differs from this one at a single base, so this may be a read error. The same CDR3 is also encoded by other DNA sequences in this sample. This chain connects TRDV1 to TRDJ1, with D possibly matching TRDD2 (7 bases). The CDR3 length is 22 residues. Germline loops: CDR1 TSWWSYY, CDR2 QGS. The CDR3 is CALGELGSYVTGSHSYTDKLIF. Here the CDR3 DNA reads TGTGCCCTTGGGGAACTGGGTTCCTACGTAACTGGGAGTCACTCTTACACCGATAAACTCATCTTT.

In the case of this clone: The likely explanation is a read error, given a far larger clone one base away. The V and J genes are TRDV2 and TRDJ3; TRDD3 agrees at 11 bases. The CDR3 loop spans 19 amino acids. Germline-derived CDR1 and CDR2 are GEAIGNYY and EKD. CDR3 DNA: TGTGCCTGTGACAAAGTACTGGGGGATAGCTCCTGGGACACCCGACAGGTGTTTTTC. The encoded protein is CACDKVLGDSSWDTRQVFF.

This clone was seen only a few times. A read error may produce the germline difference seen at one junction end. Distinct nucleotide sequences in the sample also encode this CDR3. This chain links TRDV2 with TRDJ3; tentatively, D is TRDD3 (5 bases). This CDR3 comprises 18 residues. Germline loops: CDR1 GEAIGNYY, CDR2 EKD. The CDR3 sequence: CACDTGTASSWDTRQMFF. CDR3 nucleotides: TGTGCCTGCGACACCGGTACTGCTAGCTCCTGGGACACCCGGCAGATGTTTTTC.

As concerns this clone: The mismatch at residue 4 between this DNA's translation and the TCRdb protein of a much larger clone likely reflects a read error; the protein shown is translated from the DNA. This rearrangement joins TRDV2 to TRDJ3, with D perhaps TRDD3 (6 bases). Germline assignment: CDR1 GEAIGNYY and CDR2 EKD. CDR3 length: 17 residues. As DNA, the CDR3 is TGTGCCTGTGGCACCACTGGGAGCTCCTGGGACACCCGACAGATGTTTTTC. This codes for CACGTTGSSWDTRQMFF.

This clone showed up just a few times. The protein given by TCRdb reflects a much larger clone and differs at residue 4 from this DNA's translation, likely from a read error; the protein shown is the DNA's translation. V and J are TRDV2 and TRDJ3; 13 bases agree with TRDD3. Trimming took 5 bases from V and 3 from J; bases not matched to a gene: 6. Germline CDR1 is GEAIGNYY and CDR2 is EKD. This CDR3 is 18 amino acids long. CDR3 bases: TGTGCCTGTGGCCTACTGGGGGATACGCGCTGGGACACCCGACAGATGTTTTTC. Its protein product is CACGLLGDTRWDTRQMFF.

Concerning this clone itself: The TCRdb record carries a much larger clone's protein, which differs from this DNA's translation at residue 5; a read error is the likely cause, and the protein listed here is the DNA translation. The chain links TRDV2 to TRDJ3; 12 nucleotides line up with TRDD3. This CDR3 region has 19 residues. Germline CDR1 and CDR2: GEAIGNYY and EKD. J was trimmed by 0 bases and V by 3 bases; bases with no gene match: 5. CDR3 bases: TGTGCCTGTGACGCCTGGGGGATACGTGGCTCCTGGGACACCCGACAGATGTTTTTC. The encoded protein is CACDAWGIRGSWDTRQMFF.

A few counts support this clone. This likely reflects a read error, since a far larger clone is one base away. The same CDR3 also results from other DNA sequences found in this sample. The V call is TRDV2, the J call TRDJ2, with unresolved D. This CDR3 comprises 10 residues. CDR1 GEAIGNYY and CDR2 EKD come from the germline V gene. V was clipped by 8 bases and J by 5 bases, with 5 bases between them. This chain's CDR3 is CAYCTAQLFF. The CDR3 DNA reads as TGTGCCTACTGCACAGCACAACTCTTCTTT.

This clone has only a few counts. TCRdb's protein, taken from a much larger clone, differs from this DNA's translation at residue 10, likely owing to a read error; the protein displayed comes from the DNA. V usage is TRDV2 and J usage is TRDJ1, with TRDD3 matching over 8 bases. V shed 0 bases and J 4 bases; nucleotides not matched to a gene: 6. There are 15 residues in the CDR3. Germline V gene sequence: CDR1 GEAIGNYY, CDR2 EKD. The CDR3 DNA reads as TGTGCCTGTGACACCGTGGGATACGAAGTCGATAAACTCATCTTT. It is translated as CACDTVGYEVDKLIF.

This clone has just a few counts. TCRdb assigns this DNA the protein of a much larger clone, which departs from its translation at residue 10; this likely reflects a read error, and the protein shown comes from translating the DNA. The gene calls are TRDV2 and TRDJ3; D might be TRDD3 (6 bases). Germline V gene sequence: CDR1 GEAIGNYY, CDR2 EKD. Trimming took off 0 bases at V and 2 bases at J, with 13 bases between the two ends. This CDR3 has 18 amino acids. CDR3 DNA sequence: TGTGCCTGTGACACCTGGGGGTCGAGCCCCTGGGACACCCGACAGATGTTTTTC. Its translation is CACDTWGSSPWDTRQMFF.

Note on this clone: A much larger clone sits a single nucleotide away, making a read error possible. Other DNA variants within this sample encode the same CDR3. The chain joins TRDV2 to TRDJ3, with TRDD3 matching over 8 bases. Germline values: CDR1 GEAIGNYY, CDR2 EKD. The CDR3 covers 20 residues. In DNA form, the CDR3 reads TGTGCCTGCGACACCTGGGGGACAAAACTCAGCTCCTGGGACACCCGACAGATGTTTTTC. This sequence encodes CACDTWGTKLSSWDTRQMFF.

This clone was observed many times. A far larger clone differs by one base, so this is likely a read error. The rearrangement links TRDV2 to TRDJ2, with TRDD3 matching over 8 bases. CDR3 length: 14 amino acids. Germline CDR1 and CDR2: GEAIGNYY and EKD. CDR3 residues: CACGTVGDTAQLFF. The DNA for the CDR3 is TGTGCCTGTGGCACCGTGGGGGATACAGCACAACTCTTCTTT.

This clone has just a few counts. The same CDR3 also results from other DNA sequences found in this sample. For the CDR3, the DNA is TGTGCCTCTTGTGGTGGGTGGTCATTCCACTGGGGGATAAAAAGGACCGATAAACTCATCTTT. This gives the protein CASCGGWSFHWGIKRTDKLIF. The rearrangement joins TRDV3 to TRDJ1; TRDD3 matches 11 bases. Looked up from germline, CDR1 is TVYSNPD and CDR2 is GDNSRS (reference sequence). Trimming cost V 4 bases and J 2 bases; bases outside gene matches: 27. The CDR3 is 21 residues long.

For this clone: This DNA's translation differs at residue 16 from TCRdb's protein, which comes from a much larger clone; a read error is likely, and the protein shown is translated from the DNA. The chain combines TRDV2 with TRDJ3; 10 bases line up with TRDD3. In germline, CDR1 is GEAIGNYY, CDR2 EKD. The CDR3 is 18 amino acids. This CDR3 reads CACDTYWGISWDTRQIFF. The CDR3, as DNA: TGTGCCTGTGACACATACTGGGGGATCTCCTGGGACACCCGACAGATATTTTTC.

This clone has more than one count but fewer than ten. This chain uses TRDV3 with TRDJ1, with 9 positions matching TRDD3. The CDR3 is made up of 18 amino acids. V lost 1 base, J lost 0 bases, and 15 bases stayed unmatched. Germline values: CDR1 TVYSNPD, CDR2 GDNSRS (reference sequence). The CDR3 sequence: CAFNWVRGYASYTDKLIF. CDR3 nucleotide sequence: TGTGCCTTTAATTGGGTACGGGGATACGCTTCGTACACCGATAAACTCATCTTT.